This T cell receptor (beta chain) emerged from a study of shared clonotypes between healthy human individuals. Study-wide context: The plates for each donor numbered three CD4 naive, three CD4 memory, two CD8 naive and one CD8 memory.

Into CD45RA+ naive and CD45RA-negative memory subsets, the CD4+ cells were split. A roughly 200 ng quantity of DNA, roughly 29,000 T cell genomes, went into the sorted-subset replicate PCRs. Sequenced by immunoSEQ multiplex PCR; TCRdb stores in-frame clones only, minus some. The sample contains hundreds of thousands of clones, almost 97% of which appear only once. The source of this sequence is a woman aged 30 to 39 in good health. The sequencing input was naive CD4+ T cells sorted from blood. Subset indicated: CD45RA+ positively selected.

CDR3: CASSLEGGRRYEQYF. The CDR3 region has the DNA TGTGCCAGCAGCTTAGAAGGCGGGAGGCGGTACGAGCAGTACTTC. The V call is TRBV7-2, the J call TRBJ2-7; TRBD2 aligns across 8 bases. V gave up 1 base and J gave up 4 bases; unmatched junction bases: 6. The CDR3 has 15 amino acids. Germline lookup yields CDR1 SGHTA and CDR2 FQGNSA.